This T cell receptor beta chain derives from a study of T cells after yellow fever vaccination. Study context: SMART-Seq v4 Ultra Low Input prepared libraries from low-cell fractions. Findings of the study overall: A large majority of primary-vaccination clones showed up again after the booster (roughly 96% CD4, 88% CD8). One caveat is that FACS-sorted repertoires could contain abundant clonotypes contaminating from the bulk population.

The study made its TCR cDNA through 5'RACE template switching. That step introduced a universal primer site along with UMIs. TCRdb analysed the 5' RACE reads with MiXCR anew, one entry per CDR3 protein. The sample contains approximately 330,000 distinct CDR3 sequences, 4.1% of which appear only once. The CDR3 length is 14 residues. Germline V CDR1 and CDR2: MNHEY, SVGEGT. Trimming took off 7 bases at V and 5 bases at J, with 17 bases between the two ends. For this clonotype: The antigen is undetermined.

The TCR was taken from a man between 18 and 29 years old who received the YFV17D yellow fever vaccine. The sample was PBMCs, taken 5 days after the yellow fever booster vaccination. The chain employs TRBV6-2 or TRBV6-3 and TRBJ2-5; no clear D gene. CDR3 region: CASIPGWPRETQYF. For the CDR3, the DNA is TGTGCCAGCATACCGGGCTGGCCGAGGGAGACCCAGTACTTC.